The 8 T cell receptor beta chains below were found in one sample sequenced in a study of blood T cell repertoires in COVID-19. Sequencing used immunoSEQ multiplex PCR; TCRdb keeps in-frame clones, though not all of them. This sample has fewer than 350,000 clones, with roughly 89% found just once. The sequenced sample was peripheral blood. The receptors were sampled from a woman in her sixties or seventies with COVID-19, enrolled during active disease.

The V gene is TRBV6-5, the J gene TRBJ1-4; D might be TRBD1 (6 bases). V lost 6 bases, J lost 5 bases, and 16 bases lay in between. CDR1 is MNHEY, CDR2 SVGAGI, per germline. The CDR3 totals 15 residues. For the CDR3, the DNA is TGTGCCAGCAGCCCCCAGGGGCAGGGGAATGAAAAACTGTTTTTT. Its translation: CASSPQGQGNEKLFF.

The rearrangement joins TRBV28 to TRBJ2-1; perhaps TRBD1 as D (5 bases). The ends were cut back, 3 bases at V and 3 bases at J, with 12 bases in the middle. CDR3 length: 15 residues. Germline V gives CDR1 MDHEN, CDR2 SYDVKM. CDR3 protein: CASSFGGARYNEQFF. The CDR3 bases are TGTGCCAGCAGTTTTGGTGGGGCCCGCTACAATGAGCAGTTCTTC.

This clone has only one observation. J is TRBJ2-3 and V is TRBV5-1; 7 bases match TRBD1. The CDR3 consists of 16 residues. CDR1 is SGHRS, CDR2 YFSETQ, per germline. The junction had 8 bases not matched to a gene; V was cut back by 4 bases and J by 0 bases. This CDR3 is CASSVGPTGSTDTQYF. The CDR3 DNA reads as TGCGCCAGCAGCGTAGGACCGACAGGGAGCACAGATACGCAGTATTTT.

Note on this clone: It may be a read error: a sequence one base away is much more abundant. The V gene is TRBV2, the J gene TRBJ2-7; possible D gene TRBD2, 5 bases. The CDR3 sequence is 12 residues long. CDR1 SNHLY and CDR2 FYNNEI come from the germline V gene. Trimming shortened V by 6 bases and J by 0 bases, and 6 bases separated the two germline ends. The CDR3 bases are TGTGCCAGCAGCCGGGACTCCTACGAGCAGTACTTC. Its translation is CASSRDSYEQYF.

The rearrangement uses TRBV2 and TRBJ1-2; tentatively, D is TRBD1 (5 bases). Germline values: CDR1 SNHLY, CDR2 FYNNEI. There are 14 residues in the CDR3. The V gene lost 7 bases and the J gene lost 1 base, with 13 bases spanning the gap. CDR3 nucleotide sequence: TGTGCCAGCAAAATTAGGGGCCTTAACTATGGCTACACCTTC. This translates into CASKIRGLNYGYTF.

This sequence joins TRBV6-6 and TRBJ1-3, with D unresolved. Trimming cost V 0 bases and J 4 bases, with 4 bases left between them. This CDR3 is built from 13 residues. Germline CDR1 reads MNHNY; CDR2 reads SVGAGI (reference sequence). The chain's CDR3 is CASSYSQGNTIYF. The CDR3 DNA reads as TGTGCCAGCAGTTACTCTCAGGGAAACACCATATATTTT.

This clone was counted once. CDR3 residues: CASSQERGGVEKLFF. Here the CDR3 DNA reads TGTGCCAGCAGCCAGGAGAGGGGGGGGGTTGAAAAACTGTTTTTT. The V and J genes are TRBV4-2 and TRBJ1-4; possibly TRBD1 for D (6 bases). Germline values: CDR1 LGHNA, CDR2 YNFKEQ. This CDR3 contains 15 residues. V was clipped by 3 bases and J by 7 bases, with 15 bases between them.

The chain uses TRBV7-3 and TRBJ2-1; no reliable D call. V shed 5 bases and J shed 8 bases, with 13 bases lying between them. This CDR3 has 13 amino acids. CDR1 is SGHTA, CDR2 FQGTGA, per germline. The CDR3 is CASSPPYSDEQFF. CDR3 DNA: TGTGCCAGCAGCCCCCCTTACTCCGATGAGCAGTTCTTC.